This T cell receptor (beta chain) was documented in a study of beta chain features in type 1 diabetes. Turning to the study itself: Healthy donors resembled patients in age, gender and cell yields. Notes on the study in general: Naive, central memory and Treg TCRB repertoires seemed to resemble each other more closely in patients than they did in healthy donors. Shortening of TCRB CDR3s, moderate but significant, appeared in all four CD4+ subsets of Type 1 diabetes patients.

Germline CDR1 is SGHAT and CDR2 is FQNNGV. This CDR3 is built from 16 residues. The trim removed 5 bases at V and 10 bases at J, leaving 13 bases unmatched. Expressed TCRB transcripts were sequenced because the entire RNA isolate underwent reverse transcription. The repertoire was sequenced with immunoSEQ multiplex PCR; TCRdb's copy has only in-frame clones and lacks some. This table has roughly 260,000 clones, about a fifth appearing once. This clone showed up just a few times. The antigen is not known. The sequencing sample was made of naive CD4+ T cells from blood. The genes are TRBV11-2 and TRBJ1-4; 10 bases fit TRBD1. This TCR came from a woman between 40 and 55 years old with type 1 diabetes. CDR3 coding DNA: TGTGCCAGCAGCACTCACCGGGACAGGGGAGGGGGAAAACTGTTTTTT. Protein sequence: CASSTHRDRGGGKLFF. Complete variable domain (other parts from reference TRBV11-2 and TRBJ1-4): EAGVAQSPRYKIIEKRQSVAFWCNPISGHATLYWYQQILGQGPKLLIQFQNNGVVDDSQLPKDRFSAERLKGVDSTLKIQPAKLEDSAVYLCASSTHRDRGGGKLFFGSGTQLSVL.